The clone carrying this TCR beta chain was detected only once. The V gene end was trimmed by 5 bases and the J gene end by 5 bases; junction bases not matched to a gene: 4. CDR1 SGHTA and CDR2 FQGNSA come from the germline V gene. CDR3 length: 14 amino acids. The CD4+ fraction was divided into a CD45RA+ naive subset and a CD45RA-negative memory subset. This sample stems from a study of shared clonotypes between healthy human individuals. Original data processing: In the immunoSEQ data, sequences were junction-only and lacked quality scores, so filtering differed. Using immunoSEQ multiplex PCR, the repertoire was profiled, and TCRdb retains in-frame clones only, with some absent. The D gene and trimming were derived from the DNA, and the V and J assignments and clone size from that table. There are 600,000 to 700,000 clones in the sample; more than 70% occur only once, and around 1.8% lies in the top ten.

This TCR was sampled from a woman under 40 in good health. This chain links TRBV7-2 with TRBJ2-2; 8 positions match TRBD2. Sequencing was performed on memory CD4+ T cells sorted from blood. As for subset: CD45RA-negative fraction. CDR3 protein: CASSPASGTGELFF. For the CDR3, the DNA is TGTGCCAGCAGCCCTGCTAGCGGGACCGGGGAGCTGTTTTTT.